The 25 T cell receptor beta chains below come from one sample, sequenced in a study of blood T cells in healthy people across ages. Primed by a sample-barcoded 5' primer and a J-beta primer mix, a second PCR proceeded for 7 to 11 cycles. TCRdb reprocessed the 5' RACE reads via MiXCR and lists one record per CDR3 protein. The table records under 800,000 distinct CDR3 sequences, around 46% of them present only once. Sequencing used blood. The receptors come from a woman aged 60-70 years in good health.

The table lists this clonotype with many counts. This chain joins TRBV15 and TRBJ2-7; 8 bases line up with TRBD2. The CDR3 has 18 amino acids. J gave up 1 base and V 0 bases, and 11 bases lay outside the gene matches. Per germline, CDR1 LNHNV and CDR2 YYDKDF (reference sequence). CDR3 bases: TGTGCCACCAGCAGAGACCCCGAGTGGCGGGGGGAGTCCTACGAGCAGTACTTC. This gives the protein CATSRDPEWRGESYEQYF.

The genes are TRBV3-1 and TRBJ1-4; D is undetermined. The CDR3 totals 14 residues. Between the trimmed V and J ends, which lost 3 bases and 1 base, there was a span of 6 bases. CDR1 LGHDT and CDR2 YNNKEL come from the germline V gene (reference sequence). CDR3 coding DNA: TGTGCCAGCAGCCATCGCGTAACTAATGAAAAACTGTTTTTT. Protein: CASSHRVTNEKLFF. Looking up the rest from reference TRBV3-1 and TRBJ1-4 gives the full variable domain: DTAVSQTPKYLVTQMGNDKSIKCEQNLGHDTMYWYKQDSKKFLKIMFSYNNKELIINETVPNRFSPKSPDKAHLNLHINSLELGDSAVYFCASSHRVTNEKLFFGSGTQLSVL.

The V and J genes are TRBV7-9 and TRBJ1-6, with 9 bases that match TRBD1. J was trimmed by 9 bases and V by 1 base; bases with no gene match: 4. Germline lookup yields CDR1 SEHNR and CDR2 FQNEAQ (reference sequence). The length of the CDR3 is 15 residues. The CDR3 sequence is CASSLGDREISPLHF. In DNA, the CDR3 is TGTGCCAGCAGCTTAGGGGACAGGGAGATTTCACCCCTCCACTTT.

This clonotype has only a few counts. This rearrangement joins TRBV20-1 to TRBJ2-6; D might be TRBD2 (5 bases). CDR1 DFQATT and CDR2 SNEGSKA come from the germline V gene (reference sequence). V was shortened by 4 bases and J by 4 bases, with 14 bases between the two germline ends. The CDR3 extends over 15 amino acids. The CDR3 nucleotides read TGCAGTGCTAACCACCCGGCGGGCGGGGCCAACGTCCTGACTTTC. Encoded protein: CSANHPAGGANVLTF.

Details on this clonotype: Germline and junction disagree at one end, which may indicate a read error. The chain carries TRBV3-1 and TRBJ2-5; 14 bases are a match to TRBD2. The length of the CDR3 is 16 residues. Germline V gives CDR1 LGHDT, CDR2 YNNKEL (reference sequence). CDR3 in DNA: TGTGCCGGCAGCCGCGGACTAGCGGGGGGACAAGAGACCCAGTACTTC. Amino acid sequence: CAGSRGLAGGQETQYF.

This clonotype was picked up a small number of times. The chain carries TRBV18 and TRBJ1-6, with a possible D match to TRBD1 (6 bases). Between the trimmed V and J ends, which lost 6 bases and 6 bases, there was a span of 9 bases. Germline V gives CDR1 KGHSH, CDR2 LQKENI. CDR3 length: 13 residues. The CDR3 DNA reads as TGTGCCAGCTCGACGGACAGTAATTCACCCCTCCACTTT. Protein: CASSTDSNSPLHF.

The V call is TRBV7-2, the J call TRBJ1-2, with no clear D. CDR1 is SGHTA, CDR2 FQGNSA, per germline. The CDR3 has 15 residues. The ends were cut back, 0 bases at V and 0 bases at J, with 8 bases in the middle. The CDR3 DNA follows: TGTGCCAGCAGCTTAGCCTCACACTCTAACTATGGCTACACCTTC. It codes for CASSLASHSNYGYTF.

As to this clonotype: A junction boundary mismatches the germline segment, possibly from a read error. This chain joins TRBV7-3 and TRBJ2-3, with D unclear. Germline V lookup: CDR1 SGHTA, CDR2 FQGTGA. This CDR3 has 14 residues. The CDR3 loop is CASSNIGPTETQYF. CDR3 bases: TGTGCCAGCAGCAACATTGGACCTACAGAGACGCAGTATTTT.

This clonotype was detected many times. CDR3: CASSMGQVYNEQFF. In DNA, the CDR3 is TGCGCCAGCAGCATGGGACAAGTGTACAATGAGCAGTTCTTC. V and J are TRBV5-1 and TRBJ2-1; D is perhaps TRBD1 (6 bases). This CDR3 is built from 14 residues. V lost 4 bases to trimming and J lost 4 bases, with 12 bases between them. Per the germline V gene, CDR1 is SGHRS and CDR2 is YFSETQ.

This chain connects TRBV20-1 to TRBJ2-5; D is uncertain. The CDR3 consists of 13 residues. Trimming removed 2 bases from V and 7 bases from J, with 14 bases in between. The germline gives CDR1 DFQATT, CDR2 SNEGSKA (reference sequence). The CDR3 DNA is TGCAGTGCTAGAATATCGGCCTCCGGGACCCAGTACTTC. Amino acid sequence: CSARISASGTQYF.

The sample holds a few counts of this clonotype. J is TRBJ2-1 and V is TRBV6-6; D unresolved. Germline CDR1 and CDR2: MNHNY and SVGAGI (reference sequence). This CDR3 has 12 amino acids. V dropped 6 bases and J dropped 4 bases, with 7 bases sitting between them. The CDR3 coding sequence is TGTGCCAGCAGGTTGCGGTACAATGAGCAGTTCTTC. Its protein is CASRLRYNEQFF.

The rearrangement joins TRBV7-2 to TRBJ2-3, with TRBD2 identical over 8 bases. V shed 8 bases and J 3 bases; nucleotides not matched to a gene: 7. CDR1 and CDR2 (germline): SGHTA, FQGNSA. There are 14 residues in the CDR3. The CDR3 is CASAQRGKTDTQYF. CDR3 in DNA: TGTGCCAGCGCCCAGCGGGGGAAGACAGATACGCAGTATTTT.

This clonotype came up a few times. The chain uses TRBV20-1 and TRBJ1-4; 8 positions agree with TRBD1. CDR1 DFQATT and CDR2 SNEGSKA come from the germline V gene (reference sequence). V was pared by 6 bases and J by 7 bases, with 4 bases of the junction left unmatched. The CDR3 is made up of 12 amino acids. The CDR3 loop reads CSALGQGEKLFF. CDR3 bases: TGCAGTGCCCTTGGACAGGGTGAAAAACTGTTTTTT.

The chain uses TRBV24-1 and TRBJ2-4; 7 positions agree with TRBD2. Germline CDR1 and CDR2: KGHDR and SFDVKD. The J segment lost 1 base and the V segment lost 4 bases, leaving 0 bases of the junction unmatched. This CDR3 has 14 residues. The CDR3 spells CATSEGGAKNIQYF. Here the CDR3 DNA reads TGTGCCACCAGTGAGGGGGGGGCCAAAAACATTCAGTACTTC.

V gene TRBV6-5 combines with J gene TRBJ1-1; no firm D call. Germline CDR1 reads MNHEY; CDR2 reads SVGAGI. V lost 10 bases to trimming and J lost 1 base, with 7 bases between them. The CDR3 runs 11 residues. The DNA of the CDR3 is TGTGCCACTATAAGGAACACTGAAGCTTTCTTT. This sequence encodes CATIRNTEAFF.

The chain recombines TRBV7-9 with TRBJ1-2; D unclear. The CDR3 sequence is 10 residues long. The V and J ends lost 6 bases and 4 bases respectively, with 3 bases between them. Germline CDR1 SEHNR, CDR2 FQNEAQ (reference sequence). CDR3 sequence: CASRVYGYTF. CDR3 sequence (DNA): TGTGCCAGCAGAGTCTATGGCTACACCTTC.

J is TRBJ2-7 and V is TRBV9; D unresolved. This CDR3 region has 15 residues. Germline V CDR1 and CDR2: SGDLS, YYNGEE. Between the trimmed V and J ends, which lost 4 bases and 2 bases, there was a span of 16 bases. CDR3 amino acids: CASSTSGQATYEQYF. For the CDR3, the DNA is TGTGCCAGCAGCACTTCCGGGCAGGCTACCTACGAGCAGTACTTC.

This clonotype was detected many times. The chain combines TRBV4-2 with TRBJ2-7; 10 bases are a match to TRBD1. This CDR3 spans 16 amino acids. Per germline, CDR1 LGHNA and CDR2 YNFKEQ. The ends lost 0 bases at V and 4 bases at J; junction bases unmatched: 6. In DNA form, the CDR3 reads TGTGCCAGCAGCCAAGATCTTGGACAGGGGGGGTACGAGCAGTACTTC. Encoded protein: CASSQDLGQGGYEQYF.

The table lists this clonotype with a few counts. This chain connects TRBV20-1 to TRBJ2-3; TRBD1 might be the D (6 bases). V was cut by 5 bases and J by 4 bases, with 10 bases left in between. The CDR3 loop spans 12 amino acids. Germline CDR1 is DFQATT and CDR2 is SNEGSKA (reference sequence). CDR3 DNA: TGCAGTGCTGAACAGGGTTCAGATACGCAGTATTTT. Its translation: CSAEQGSDTQYF.

This clonotype was seen at least ten times. A much larger clone is a single base away; this may be a read error. The chain carries TRBV20-1 and TRBJ2-7; the D is unclear. The germline V gene encodes CDR1 DFQATT and CDR2 SNEGSKA (reference sequence). This CDR3 is built from 13 residues. V was pared by 3 bases and J by 7 bases, with 16 bases between. The CDR3 region is CSASHYLVNEQYF. The CDR3 region has the DNA TGCAGTGCTAGCCACTACCTCGTGAATGAGCAGTACTTC.

The rearrangement links TRBV3-1 to TRBJ2-1; D is uncertain. The CDR3 sequence is 16 residues long. V was shortened by 0 bases and J by 0 bases, with 9 bases between the two germline ends. Germline V gene lookup returns CDR1 LGHDT and CDR2 YNNKEL (reference sequence). CDR3 sequence (DNA): TGTGCCAGCAGCCAAGATGTCTCCAGCTCCTACAATGAGCAGTTCTTC. It encodes CASSQDVSSSYNEQFF.

The chain carries TRBV4-3 and TRBJ2-3; D remains unclear. Deletions cut 4 bases from V and 1 base from J, with 12 bases between. Per germline, CDR1 LGHNA and CDR2 YSLEER. The CDR3 extends over 15 amino acids. The DNA for the CDR3 is TGCGCCAGCAGCCCCCAGGCGGAACGCACAGATACGCAGTATTTT. It is translated as CASSPQAERTDTQYF.

This clonotype has just a few counts. This chain links TRBV20-1 with TRBJ2-3, with 8 bases identical to TRBD2. CDR3 length: 14 amino acids. Trimming cost V 5 bases and J 5 bases; bases outside gene matches: 9. Germline assignment: CDR1 DFQATT and CDR2 SNEGSKA (reference sequence). CDR3 loop: CSASGTRVGDTQYF. The CDR3 nucleotides are TGCAGTGCTTCCGGGACTAGGGTTGGAGATACGCAGTATTTT.

The gene calls are TRBV10-3 and TRBJ1-5, with D tentatively TRBD1 (5 bases). V was trimmed by 6 bases and J by 0 bases, leaving 12 bases between them. Looked up from germline, CDR1 is ENHRY and CDR2 is SYGVKD. CDR3 size: 15 residues. CDR3: CAISRGSNSNQPQHF. The CDR3 DNA reads TGTGCCATCAGCCGGGGCAGTAATAGCAATCAGCCCCAGCATTTT.

The rearrangement uses TRBV9 and TRBJ2-7, with TRBD2 as a possible D gene (6 bases). The CDR3 has 15 residues. V gave up 0 bases and J gave up 4 bases, with 14 bases separating them. CDR1 and CDR2 (germline): SGDLS, YYNGEE. CDR3 nucleotide sequence: TGTGCCAGCAGCGTAGATGGGGGGACCTTTTACGAGCAGTACTTC. Residues: CASSVDGGTFYEQYF.